The 3 T cell receptor beta chains below were found in one sample sequenced in a study of shared clonotypes between healthy human individuals. Generated by immunoSEQ multiplex PCR, the TCRdb table keeps only in-frame clones and is missing some. The sample lists about 380,000 clones, 96% occurring once. Sequencing was carried out using memory CD8+ T cells sorted from blood. Subset denoted: CD45RO+ cells pooled with CCR7-negative TemRA cells. The receptors originated from a man aged 25-45 years in good health.

With respect to this clone: The junction departs from germline at one end; a sequencing error may be responsible. The chain is built from TRBV5-1 and TRBJ1-1; no reliable D call. In germline, CDR1 is SGHRS, CDR2 YFSETQ. The CDR3 loop spans 14 amino acids. CDR3 residues: CASSLDRLKTEAFF. CDR3 nucleotide sequence: TGCGCCAGCAGCTTGGACAGATTGAAGACTGAAGCTTTCTTT.

The chain links TRBV30 to TRBJ2-7; possibly TRBD1 for D (6 bases). Looked up from germline, CDR1 is GTSNPN and CDR2 is SVGIG (reference sequence). V lost 0 bases to trimming and J lost 3 bases, with 9 bases between them. The CDR3 has 13 residues. The CDR3 nucleotides are TGTGCCTGGAGTGTAGCCAGGGGCTACGAGCAGTACTTC. Its protein product is CAWSVARGYEQYF.

The chain recombines TRBV5-1 with TRBJ2-3; unclear D gene. Germline-derived CDR1 and CDR2 are SGHRS and YFSETQ. There are 14 residues in the CDR3. The V and J ends lost 4 bases and 4 bases respectively, with 13 bases between them. CDR3 coding DNA: TGCGCCAGCAGCCAAGATAGCCCGTCAGATACGCAGTATTTT. Amino acid sequence: CASSQDSPSDTQYF.